This T cell receptor beta chain was sequenced in a study of T cells in Graves' hyperthyroidism and ophthalmopathy. The junction had 8 bases not matched to a gene; V was cut back by 4 bases and J by 8 bases. Germline CDR1 LGHDT, CDR2 YNNKEL (reference sequence). This CDR3 has 14 amino acids. Clinical symptoms, serum thyroxine, TRAb, thyroid ultrasound and orbital computed tomography established diagnosis. This clonotype was recorded many times. Antigen specificity is unknown. Study-level findings and limits: Among clonotypes expanded in thyroid above 0.001, most were also found in blood.

RNA transcripts provided the source from which TCR beta CDR3 regions were amplified. Primed by the HTBI set, a first-round RT-PCR was run on the TCR CDR3. TCRdb fed the multiplex PCR reads into MiXCR, producing one record per CDR3 protein. Of 350,000 to 400,000 distinct CDR3 sequences listed, around 14% are singletons. The sample taken for sequencing was blood. The V gene is TRBV3-1, the J gene TRBJ2-1, with TRBD2 identical over 7 bases. This clonotype originated in a woman aged 60-75 years with Graves' hyperthyroidism. In DNA, the CDR3 is TGTGCCAGCAGCCTCGGACTAGTAATGGATGAGCAGTTCTTC. This encodes CASSLGLVMDEQFF.